This TCR beta chain was recovered during a study of shared clonotypes between healthy human individuals. Study context: The donor group consisted of two women and a few men, aged 18 to 49.

From germline, CDR1 is LNHDA and CDR2 SQIVND (reference sequence). The CDR3 runs to 14 residues. The V gene end was trimmed by 5 bases and the J gene end by 5 bases; junction bases not matched to a gene: 6. Study conclusions and caveats: A limitation of the genetic and exposure-history diversity represented arose from few donors.

Clones were sequenced by immunoSEQ multiplex PCR, and TCRdb holds only the in-frame ones, with some missing. The data hold fewer than 500,000 clones, with 75% to 80% observed a single time. Details on this clone: Its antigen is not known.

The sequenced material came from PBMCs. The clonotype was recovered from a woman aged 40 to 49 in good health. Some clones in this sample may be carry-over from other donors' samples. The rearrangement joins TRBV19 to TRBJ1-2; 9 nucleotides match TRBD1. CDR3 protein: CASSEGGQGYGYTF. CDR3 nucleotides: TGTGCCAGTAGTGAGGGAGGACAGGGGTATGGCTACACCTTC.